The T cell receptor (beta chain) described here comes from a study of spatial heterogeneity in lung cancer. Study-level background: The follow-up PBMC samples were sequenced whenever they were available. The median time to follow-up was approximately 2 years after resection. Combinations of a unique TCR and a UMI were tallied in raw reads, and on average each appeared more than ten times. Regarding the study as a whole: Blood carried ubiquitous expanded tumor TCRs more at resection than follow-up.

MiXCR was run by TCRdb on the 5' RACE reads, yielding one entry per CDR3 protein. Here the sample spans 100,000 to 120,000 distinct CDR3 sequences, 11% being singletons. This CDR3 spans 16 amino acids. Germline V lookup: CDR1 SGDLS, CDR2 YYNGEE. Trimming at V came to 1 base and at J to 5 bases, leaving 7 bases not matched to a gene. This clonotype was seen a few times. No antigen is known for it. Specified time point: blood at routine non-recurrence follow-up after resection. Unsorted samples of tumor, nontumor lung or frozen PBMC had their whole RNA sequenced. This specimen consisted of PBMCs, obtained at follow-up. This sequence originates from a female donor with early-stage non-small cell lung cancer. V usage is TRBV9 and J usage is TRBJ2-5; the match to TRBD2 covers 11 bases. In DNA, the CDR3 is TGTGCCAGCAGCGTACATACTAGCGGGAGCCTGGAGACCCAGTACTTC. Its protein product is CASSVHTSGSLETQYF. Using reference TRBV9 and TRBJ2-5 for the parts outside the CDR3, the full variable domain is DSGVTQTPKHLITATGQRVTLRCSPRSGDLSVYWYQQSLDQGLQFLIQYYNGEERAKGNILERFSAQQFPDLHSELNLSSLELGDSALYFCASSVHTSGSLETQYFGPGTRLLVL.